This T cell receptor (beta chain) was obtained from a study of T cell repertoires in cytomegalovirus infection. Study-wide background: Both recently identified HLA-C-restricted and well-studied HLA-B-restricted CMV epitopes were used in the study. Both a matching HLA type and CMV infection were indicated by public TCR beta signatures.

Concerning this clonotype itself: Its specificity is not known.

General observations from the study: Identification of carriers of CMV plus the relevant HLA was performed using cumulative public TCR beta family frequency. There were HLA-C-restricted CMV-specific TCR beta clonotypes dominating the ex vivo response.

TCRdb redid the calling of the reads with MiXCR, one entry per CDR3 protein. Of some 900,000 distinct CDR3 sequences in the sample, over 25% were seen once. Germline trimming cut 5 bases from V and 3 bases from J; bases unmatched to any gene: 16. The CDR3 is 19 amino acids. Germline lookup yields CDR1 SGHVS and CDR2 FNYEAQ. The starting material was cultured CD8+ T cells from PBMCs, obtained from culture after CMV antigen stimulation. This chain joins TRBV7-6 and TRBJ2-1; the match to TRBD2 covers 10 bases. The receptor's source is a human donor in good health (CMV status not recorded). Some clones in this sample may be carry-over from other donors' samples. CDR3 protein: CASSPWDSGGSGNYNEQFF. In DNA, the CDR3 is TGTGCCAGCAGCCCCTGGGATAGCGGGGGGAGCGGGAACTACAATGAGCAGTTCTTC.